These T cell receptor beta chains were read from a single sample in a study of cytomegalovirus exposure and HLA in healthy donors. TCRdb's table, derived via immunoSEQ multiplex PCR, lists solely in-frame clones and lacks some. The repertoire holds 130,000 to 150,000 clones, with 85% to 90% as singletons. Sequenced input: PBMCs. These receptors originate from a woman aged 18-29 years in good health and CMV-seropositive. Both conserved end residues are part of each CDR3. The D gene is left open where the match is weak. Size is stated for part of the rows, as once, few or many counts, or as a class when the clone is expanded.

CDR3 protein	CDR3 DNA	D gene	J gene	V gene	clone size
CASSLGTGSSNEQFF	TGCGCCAGCAGCTTAGGGACAGGGTCTAGCAATGAGCAGTTCTTC	TRBD1	TRBJ2-1	TRBV5-1	NA
CASSSDTGELFF	TGTGCCAGCAGCTCGGACACCGGGGAGCTGTTTTTT	NA	TRBJ2-2	TRBV13	NA
CASWGVGSNQPQHF	TGTGCCAGCTGGGGAGTCGGAAGCAATCAGCCCCAGCATTTT	NA	TRBJ1-5	TRBV6-5	NA
CASSLSGQESSGANVLTF	TGTGCCAGCAGCTTATCGGGACAGGAGAGCTCTGGGGCCAACGTCCTGACTTTC	TRBD1	TRBJ2-6	TRBV11-2	few
CSTRGNYGYTF	TGCAGTACTAGGGGCAACTATGGCTACACCTTC	NA	TRBJ1-2	TRBV20-1	NA
CASSPAERTEAFF	TGTGCCAGCTCACCAGCCGAGAGGACTGAAGCTTTCTTT	NA	TRBJ1-1	TRBV18	NA
CASSLWGQGDEQYF	TGTGCCAGCAGCTTGTGGGGACAGGGGGACGAGCAGTACTTC	TRBD1	TRBJ2-7	TRBV11-2	NA
CSVVNRGYSTNHYGYTF	TGCAGCGTCGTAAACAGGGGGTACTCGACAAACCACTATGGCTACACCTTC	TRBD1	TRBJ1-2	TRBV29-1	NA
CASSPTGFDIQYF	TGTGCCAGCAGCCCAACAGGTTTCGACATTCAGTACTTC	NA	TRBJ2-4	TRBV7-3	NA
CATSPRQARAGDTQYF	TGTGCCACCAGCCCCCGACAGGCTAGGGCAGGGGATACGCAGTATTTT	NA	TRBJ2-3	TRBV15	NA
CASSRGQEGYTF	TGTGCCAGCAGCCGGGGACAGGAGGGCTACACCTTC	TRBD1	TRBJ1-2	TRBV25-1	NA
CAWSVAGGIIYNEQFF	TGTGCCTGGAGTGTGGCGGGAGGGATCATCTACAATGAGCAGTTCTTC	TRBD2	TRBJ2-1	TRBV30	NA
CASSLEGGQNEQFF	TGTGCCAGCAGCTTGGAGGGGGGGCAGAATGAGCAGTTCTTC	NA	TRBJ2-1	TRBV5-4	few
CAISESTSGGQETQYF	TGTGCCATCAGTGAGTCAACTAGCGGAGGACAAGAGACCCAGTACTTC	TRBD2	TRBJ2-5	TRBV10-3	NA
CASSPGRYNEQFF	TGCGCCAGCTCCCCAGGGCGGTACAATGAGCAGTTCTTC	NA	TRBJ2-1	TRBV5-1	NA
CASSSGTGYQPQHF	TGTGCCAGCAGCTCCGGGACAGGGTATCAGCCCCAGCATTTT	TRBD1	TRBJ1-5	TRBV7-9	NA
CASSFQGANTEAFF	TGTGCCAGCAGTTTTCAGGGTGCGAACACTGAAGCTTTCTTT	NA	TRBJ1-1	TRBV28	NA
CASSLIAGGETQYF	TGTGCCAGCAGCTTAATCGCAGGAGGGGAGACCCAGTACTTC	NA	TRBJ2-5	TRBV7-6	NA
CASSLVGGGPYEQYF	TGCGCCAGCAGCTTGGTGGGAGGGGGGCCCTACGAGCAGTACTTC	NA	TRBJ2-7	TRBV5-1	NA
CASSISPNTEAFF	TGTGCCAGCAGCATCTCCCCGAACACTGAAGCTTTCTTT	NA	TRBJ1-1	TRBV7-3	once
CASSLSGGLGIHNYGYTF	TGTGCCAGCAGTTTATCGGGGGGACTGGGGATCCATAACTATGGCTACACCTTC	NA	TRBJ1-2	TRBV27	NA
CASSDSEQGYGYTF	TGTGCCAGCAGTGACTCGGAACAGGGCTATGGCTACACCTTC	NA	TRBJ1-2	TRBV6-4	NA
CASSLLPGATTNEKLFF	TGTGCCAGCAGCTTATTACCTGGGGCAACAACTAATGAAAAACTGTTTTTT	NA	TRBJ1-4	TRBV7-2	NA
CASSQDYTGELFF	TGCGCCAGCAGCCAGGACTATACCGGGGAGCTGTTTTTT	NA	TRBJ2-2	TRBV4-1	NA
CASIREINSPLHF	TGTGCCAGCATACGCGAAATTAATTCACCCCTCCACTTT	NA	TRBJ1-6	TRBV6-1	few
CASKPREETQYF	TGTGCCAGCAAGCCGAGAGAAGAGACCCAGTACTTC	NA	TRBJ2-5	TRBV2	NA
CASSERGDYGYTF	TGTGCCAGCAGTGAACGGGGGGACTATGGCTACACCTTC	NA	TRBJ1-2	TRBV6-1	NA
CASSLPMAGGNTGELFF	TGTGCCAGCAGCCTCCCCATGGCGGGGGGGAACACCGGGGAGCTGTTTTTT	TRBD2	TRBJ2-2	TRBV14	NA
CASSYGGGETQYF	TGTGCCAGCAGTTACGGGGGCGGGGAGACCCAGTACTTC	NA	TRBJ2-5	TRBV6-5	NA
CASGYHRGQPQHF	TGTGCCAGCGGATACCACAGGGGACAGCCCCAGCATTTT	TRBD1	TRBJ1-5	TRBV6-1	NA
CASSQDRPAGGPLSSYNEQFF	TGTGCCAGCAGCCAAGATCGTCCAGCGGGAGGGCCCCTAAGCTCCTACAATGAGCAGTTCTTC	TRBD2	TRBJ2-1	TRBV4-2	NA
CASSLGYRGPREQLNEQFF	TGCGCCAGCAGCTTGGGATACCGAGGGCCACGGGAACAATTGAATGAGCAGTTCTTC	NA	TRBJ2-1	TRBV5-1	NA
CASSLTGGNTEAFF	TGTGCCAGCAGCTTAACAGGGGGCAACACTGAAGCTTTCTTT	TRBD1	TRBJ1-1	TRBV7-6	NA
CASSEALRGRNYGYTF	TGTGCCAGCAGTGAAGCTCTGCGGGGCAGGAACTATGGCTACACCTTC	NA	TRBJ1-2	TRBV6-1	NA
CASSRVPDTQYF	TGTGCCAGCAGCCGCGTCCCAGATACGCAGTATTTT	NA	TRBJ2-3	TRBV7-2	NA
CASSRLGQSSYNEQFF	TGTGCCAGCAGCCGCCTCGGACAGAGCTCCTACAATGAGCAGTTCTTC	NA	TRBJ2-1	TRBV27	NA
CASSLFDEQYF	TGTGCCAGCAGCTTGTTCGACGAGCAGTACTTC	NA	TRBJ2-7	TRBV5-6	NA
CASSTYRGYNEQFF	TGTGCCAGCAGTACGTACAGGGGTTACAATGAGCAGTTCTTC	TRBD1	TRBJ2-1	TRBV28	NA
CSVSPGGGTDTQYF	TGCAGCGTCTCGCCCGGGGGGGGCACAGATACGCAGTATTTT	TRBD2	TRBJ2-3	TRBV29-1	few
CASSLDQGGINSPLHF	TGCGCCAGCAGCTTGGATCAGGGTGGAATTAATTCACCCCTCCACTTT	NA	TRBJ1-6	TRBV5-1	NA
CASSELRHTDTQYF	TGTGCCAGCAGTGAGTTGAGGCACACAGATACGCAGTATTTT	NA	TRBJ2-3	TRBV2	NA
CASSVYSGGNTGELFF	TGTGCCAGCAGTGTATATAGCGGAGGGAACACCGGGGAGCTGTTTTTT	NA	TRBJ2-2	TRBV2	NA
CASSGDRGRLLSYNSPLHF	TGTGCCAGCAGCGGGGACAGGGGCCGCTTACTCTCCTATAATTCACCCCTCCACTTT	TRBD1	TRBJ1-6	TRBV28	NA
CASSQEAGGFETQYF	TGCGCCAGCAGCCAAGAAGCGGGGGGGTTTGAGACCCAGTACTTC	TRBD2	TRBJ2-5	TRBV4-3	NA
CASSPNRDSYNSPLHF	TGTGCCAGCAGTCCAAACAGGGACTCCTATAATTCACCCCTCCACTTT	NA	TRBJ1-6	TRBV27	NA
CASSSFRDNYEQYF	TGCGCCAGCAGCTCCTTCCGGGACAACTACGAGCAGTACTTC	NA	TRBJ2-7	TRBV5-1	NA
CASSGAGAHSRLQETQYF	TGTGCCAGCAGTGGCGCAGGGGCGCATAGCCGGCTCCAAGAGACCCAGTACTTC	NA	TRBJ2-5	TRBV6-1	NA